The 13 T cell receptor beta chains below come from one sample, sequenced in a study of cytomegalovirus exposure and HLA in healthy donors (dated by TCRdb to about 2017). Libraries came from the immunoSEQ multiplex PCR assay. For the multiplex PCR, a mixture combining 60 forward primers for TCR Vbeta segments and 13 reverse primers for TCR Jbeta segments was used. Sourced from immuneACCESS, this table was stored by TCRdb with only in-frame sequences that have V and J called. A share of the clones is absent; for the studies checked, an unresolved V gene accounts for under half, and the remainder has no known explanation. The sample records under 300,000 clones, roughly 70% of which are singletons. The ten largest clones take up 2% to 2.5% of the sample. Sample: PBMCs. The receptor source for this set is a female donor in good health and CMV-seronegative.

The V and J genes are TRBV7-3 and TRBJ2-5; TRBD2 aligns across 12 bases. Trimming at V came to 5 bases and at J to 7 bases, leaving 8 bases not matched to a gene. This CDR3 region has 15 residues. Germline V gives CDR1 SGHTA, CDR2 FQGTGA. CDR3 in DNA: TGTGCCAGCAGCCCGACGCCGGGACTAGCGGGGACCCAGTACTTC. It yields the protein CASSPTPGLAGTQYF.

In its sample, this clone was seen a few times. V and J are TRBV27 and TRBJ1-5; 7 bases align to TRBD1. The germline V gene encodes CDR1 MNHEY and CDR2 SMNVEV (reference sequence). This CDR3 has 16 amino acids. Trimming cost V 6 bases and J 0 bases; bases outside gene matches: 8. Written as DNA, the CDR3 is TGTGCCAGCAGCTTACAGGGGCGTTATAGCAATCAGCCCCAGCATTTT. Residues: CASSLQGRYSNQPQHF.

The rearrangement joins TRBV19 to TRBJ1-1; D remains unclear. Trimming took 0 bases from V and 7 from J, leaving 12 bases between them. CDR1 and CDR2 (germline): LNHDA, SQIVND (reference sequence). This CDR3 is 14 amino acids long. This CDR3 is CASSIDSPPIEAFF. Here the CDR3 DNA reads TGTGCCAGTAGTATAGATTCCCCGCCTATTGAAGCTTTCTTT.

The gene calls are TRBV27 and TRBJ2-1; 8 bases match TRBD2. The CDR3 is 13 residues long. Germline V gives CDR1 MNHEY, CDR2 SMNVEV (reference sequence). V shed 6 bases and J 9 bases; nucleotides not matched to a gene: 7. DNA of the CDR3: TGTGCCAGCAGGAGGACTAGCTCGGCTGAGCAGTTCTTC. Its translation is CASRRTSSAEQFF.

The chain employs TRBV10-3 and TRBJ1-2; D perhaps matches TRBD1 (5 bases). The CDR3 has 12 amino acids. The germline V gene has CDR1 ENHRY and CDR2 SYGVKD. Trimming removed 4 bases at V and 5 bases at J, with 8 bases between. The CDR3 protein is CAISADRYGYTF. The DNA for the CDR3 is TGTGCCATCAGTGCTGACAGATATGGCTACACCTTC.

This clone showed up just a few times. The chain joins TRBV6-1 to TRBJ2-1, with 8 bases that match TRBD2. After removal of 2 bases from V and 7 bases from J, the junction contained 7 bases not matched to a gene. Looked up from germline, CDR1 is MNHNS and CDR2 is SASEGT. The CDR3 spans 15 residues. As DNA, the CDR3 is TGTGCCAGCAGTGAACAAGGACTAGCAATAAATGAGCAGTTCTTC. Its protein product is CASSEQGLAINEQFF.

The rearrangement links TRBV7-7 to TRBJ2-1; no clear D gene. Germline V gene sequence: CDR1 SSHAT, CDR2 FNYEAQ (reference sequence). This CDR3 is 14 amino acids long. Trimming pared 3 bases from V and 5 bases from J, leaving 11 bases between. The CDR3 nucleotides read TGTGCCAGCAGCTTTATTGGTAGCCACAATGAGCAGTTCTTC. Residues: CASSFIGSHNEQFF.

This clone is a singleton in its sample. This chain uses TRBV7-9 with TRBJ2-1; 14 bases are a match to TRBD2. Germline CDR1 reads SEHNR; CDR2 reads FQNEAQ (reference sequence). CDR3 length: 17 amino acids. With 5 bases clipped from V and 4 bases from J, the junction kept 7 bases outside the gene matches. CDR3 bases: TGTGCCAGCAGCGCCGGACTAGCGGGAGGTGGGTACAATGAGCAGTTCTTC. Its protein product is CASSAGLAGGGYNEQFF.

As regards this clone: The identical CDR3 is also encoded by other nucleotide sequences in the sample. The chain joins TRBV9 to TRBJ2-2; no reliable D call. Between the trimmed V and J ends, which lost 3 bases and 1 base, there was a span of 4 bases. Germline CDR1 is SGDLS and CDR2 is YYNGEE. This CDR3 contains 13 residues. CDR3 bases: TGTGCCAGCAGCGATCGGAACACCGGGGAGCTGTTTTTT. Its translation: CASSDRNTGELFF.

The gene calls are TRBV4-1 and TRBJ2-7; no clear D. In germline, CDR1 is MGHRA, CDR2 YSYEKL. V was shortened by 0 bases and J by 0 bases, with 9 bases between the two germline ends. The CDR3 runs to 15 residues. This CDR3 reads CASSQDALSSYEQYF. In DNA form, the CDR3 reads TGCGCCAGCAGCCAAGATGCCCTGAGCTCCTACGAGCAGTACTTC.

V gene TRBV19 combines with J gene TRBJ1-2; 9 nucleotides line up with TRBD1. The CDR3 covers 16 residues. CDR1 is LNHDA, CDR2 SQIVND, per germline (reference sequence). Germline trimming cut 1 base from V and 8 bases from J; bases unmatched to any gene: 11. CDR3: CASSIGSTGTGNGYTF. Written as DNA, the CDR3 is TGTGCCAGTAGTATAGGCTCCACTGGGACAGGGAACGGCTACACCTTC.

The rearrangement links TRBV5-4 to TRBJ2-3; 13 nucleotides match TRBD2. V shed 3 bases and J 5 bases; nucleotides not matched to a gene: 6. Germline V gene sequence: CDR1 SGHNT, CDR2 YYREEE (reference sequence). The CDR3 loop spans 16 amino acids. The CDR3 DNA reads as TGTGCCAGCAGCTCCCGGACTAGCGGGAGAGGAGATACGCAGTATTTT. Amino acid sequence: CASSSRTSGRGDTQYF. The whole variable domain, remainder taken from reference TRBV5-4 and TRBJ2-3, is ETGVTQSPTHLIKTRGQQVTLRCSSQSGHNTVSWYQQALGQGPQFIFQYYREEENGRGNFPPRFSGLQFPNYSSELNVNALELDDSALYLCASSSRTSGRGDTQYFGPGTRLTVL.

The chain has TRBV30 and TRBJ2-7; 8 nucleotides line up with TRBD2. The CDR3 runs to 13 residues. Germline loops: CDR1 GTSNPN, CDR2 SVGIG (reference sequence). Germline trimming cut 6 bases from V and 2 bases from J; bases unmatched to any gene: 6. CDR3 in DNA: TGTGCCTGTAAGACTAGCGCTACCTACGAGCAGTACTTC. Amino acid sequence: CACKTSATYEQYF. Complete variable domain (other parts from reference TRBV30 and TRBJ2-7): SQTIHQWPATLVQPVGSPLSLECTVEGTSNPNLYWYRQAAGRGLQLLFYSVGIGQISSEVPQNLSASRPQDRQFILSSKKLLLSDSGFYLCACKTSATYEQYFGPGTRLTVT.